This T cell receptor beta chain derives from a study of cytomegalovirus exposure and HLA in healthy donors. Study at large: From donors who were HLA-typed, an early data release held 80 million to 95 million unique TCRs.

It was with 60 Vbeta and 13 Jbeta primers that the PCR ran. The table came from immunoSEQ multiplex PCR; TCRdb's copy has only in-frame clones and leaves some out. Seen here are around 200,000 clones, roughly 80% observed once, and the top ten hold approximately 5.7%. Findings of the study overall: Among donors in an Asian-associated ancestry cluster, a later analysis reportedly found fewer N-insertions than the roughly 610-donor mean. Some TCR beta chains (about 180 of them) were listed as cytomegalovirus-associated. Published work reported that the classifier diagnosed cytomegalovirus status with high specificity and sensitivity.

With 1 base removed from V and 1 base from J, the gap between germline ends came to 9 bases. The CDR3 consists of 14 residues. Germline V lookup: CDR1 SGHDT, CDR2 YYEEEE. This clone was found once. What it binds is not known. Sequencing was done on a sample of PBMCs. The receptor's source is a middle-aged man in good health and CMV-seropositive. The chain links TRBV5-6 to TRBJ2-7; tentatively, D is TRBD1 (6 bases). The CDR3 DNA reads as TGTGCCAGCAGCTTGACAGGGAATTCCTACGAGCAGTACGTC. Translation: CASSLTGNSYEQYV.